The source of this T cell receptor (beta chain) is a study of shared clonotypes between healthy human individuals. Libraries were prepared by immunoSEQ multiplex PCR; TCRdb keeps only in-frame clonotypes and omits some of them. The sample contains about 2 million clones, approximately 95% of which appear only once. CDR1 is MNHEY and CDR2 is SVGAGI in the germline V gene. V lost 1 base and J lost 0, with 5 bases in between. There are 14 residues in the CDR3. The naive CD8 subset, CD45RO-negative cells positively selected for CCR7, excluded terminally differentiated effector memory CD45RA+ cells. Participating donors were healthy, HIV-negative adults free of recent acute infections or vaccinations. A single count supports this clone.

V and J are TRBV6-5 and TRBJ2-3, with TRBD2 as a possible D gene (5 bases). The TCR comes from a man younger than 35 in good health. Sequenced material: naive CD8+ T cells sorted from blood. CDR3 sequence reads: CASSYWTSTDTQYF. DNA for the CDR3: TGTGCCAGCAGTTACTGGACTAGCACAGATACGCAGTATTTT.